This record looks at one T cell receptor beta chain sequence and its context. Its antigen is not known. This sample was taken from a study of beta chain features in type 1 diabetes. As for the study in general: In all, around 110,000,000 sorted cells from all samples were analyzed.

Expressed TCRB transcripts were sequenced, since all the RNA that had been isolated was reverse transcribed. The protocol was immunoSEQ multiplex PCR, while the TCRdb copy is restricted to in-frame clones and leaves out a portion. There are 400,000 or so clones in the sample; around 12% occur only once, and over 0.008% lies in the top ten. The CDR3 has 17 amino acids. The V gene's germline CDR1 is MGHRA and CDR2 YSYEKL. V shed 4 bases and J shed 4 bases, with 21 bases lying between them. The study, taken as a whole, reports: Moderately but significantly shorter TCRB CDR3s were found in Type 1 diabetes patients in all four CD4+ subsets.

The chain joins TRBV4-1 to TRBJ2-3; the D gene is possibly TRBD2 (7 bases). The clonotype was recovered from a woman aged 18-29 years with type 1 diabetes. The sample consisted of naive CD4+ T cells from blood. The CDR3 loop reads CASSPRTFRGGADTQYF. CDR3 sequence (DNA): TGCGCCAGCAGCCCCCGCACCTTCAGGGGAGGGGCAGATACGCAGTATTTT.